One T cell receptor (beta chain) is described in this entry. What it binds is unknown. The data originate from a study of OX40 agonist ivuxolimab in advanced cancers. The study, taken as a whole, reports: Compared with CD4+, CD8+ T cells on average had more expanded clones.

Sequencing used immunoSEQ multiplex PCR; TCRdb keeps in-frame clones, though not all of them. The table shows about 25,000 clones, with around 77% occurring only once. The receptor comes from an adult with an advanced solid tumor such as melanoma, head and neck, liver or kidney cancer. Sequenced here: CD4+ or CD8+ T cells sorted from blood, sampled in a trial of the OX40 agonist ivuxolimab.

CDR3 coding DNA: TGCGCCAGCAGCCCCCAGAGGGGGGACAATGAGCAGTTCTTC. It codes for CASSPQRGDNEQFF. V is TRBV4-1 and J is TRBJ2-1; D may be TRBD1 or TRBD2 (6 bases each). The CDR3 consists of 14 residues. The V gene lost 4 bases and the J gene lost 5 bases, with 12 bases spanning the gap. Germline CDR1 is MGHRA and CDR2 is YSYEKL.